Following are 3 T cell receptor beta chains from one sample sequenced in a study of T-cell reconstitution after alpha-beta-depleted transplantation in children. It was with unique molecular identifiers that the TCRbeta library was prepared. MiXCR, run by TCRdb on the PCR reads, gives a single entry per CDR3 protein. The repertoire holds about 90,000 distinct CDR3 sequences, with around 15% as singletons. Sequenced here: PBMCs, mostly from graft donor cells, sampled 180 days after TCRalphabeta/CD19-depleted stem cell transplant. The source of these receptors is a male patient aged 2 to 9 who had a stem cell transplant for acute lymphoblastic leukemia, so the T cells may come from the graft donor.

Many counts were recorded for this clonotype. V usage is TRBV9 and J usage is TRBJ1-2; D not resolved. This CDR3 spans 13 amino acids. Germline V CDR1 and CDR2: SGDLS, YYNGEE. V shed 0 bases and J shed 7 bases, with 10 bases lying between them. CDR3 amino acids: CASSVGAGVGYTF. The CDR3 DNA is TGTGCCAGCAGCGTAGGGGCAGGCGTTGGCTACACCTTC.

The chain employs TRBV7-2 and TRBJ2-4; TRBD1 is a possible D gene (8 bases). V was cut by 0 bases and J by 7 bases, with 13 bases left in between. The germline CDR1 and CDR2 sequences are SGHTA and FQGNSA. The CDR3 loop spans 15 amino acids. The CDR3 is CASSLAQGGANIQYF. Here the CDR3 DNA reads TGTGCCAGCAGCTTAGCACAGGGGGGGGCGAACATTCAGTACTTC.

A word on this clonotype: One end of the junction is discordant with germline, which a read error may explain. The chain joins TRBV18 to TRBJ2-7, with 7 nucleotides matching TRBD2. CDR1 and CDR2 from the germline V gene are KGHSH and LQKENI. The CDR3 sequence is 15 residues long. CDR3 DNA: TGTGCCGGCTCACCACCGAACATCGCGGGGGACGAGCAGTACTTC. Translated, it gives CAGSPPNIAGDEQYF.